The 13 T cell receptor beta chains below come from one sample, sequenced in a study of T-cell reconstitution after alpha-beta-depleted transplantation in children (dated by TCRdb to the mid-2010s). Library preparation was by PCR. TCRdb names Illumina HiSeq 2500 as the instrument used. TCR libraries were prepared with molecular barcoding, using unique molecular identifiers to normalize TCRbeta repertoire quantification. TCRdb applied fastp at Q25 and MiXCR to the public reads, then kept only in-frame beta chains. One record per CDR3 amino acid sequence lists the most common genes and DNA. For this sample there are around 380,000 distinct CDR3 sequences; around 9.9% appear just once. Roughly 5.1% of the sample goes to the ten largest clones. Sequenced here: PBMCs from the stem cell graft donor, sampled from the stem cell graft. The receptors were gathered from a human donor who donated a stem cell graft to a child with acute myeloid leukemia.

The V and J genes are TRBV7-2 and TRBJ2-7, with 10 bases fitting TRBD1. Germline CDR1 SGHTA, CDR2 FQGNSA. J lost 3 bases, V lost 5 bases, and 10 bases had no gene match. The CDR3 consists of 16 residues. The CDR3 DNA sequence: TGTGCCAGCAGCACAGGACAGGGGGAGAAGGACTACGAGCAGTACTTC. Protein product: CASSTGQGEKDYEQYF.

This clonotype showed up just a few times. CDR3 protein: CASSPGTSYKTQYF. The CDR3 region has the DNA TGTGCCAGCAGCCCCGGGACTAGCTACAAGACCCAGTACTTC. J is TRBJ2-5 and V is TRBV7-3, with 9 bases matching TRBD2. The V segment lost 5 bases and the J segment 6 bases; nucleotides outside the gene matches: 7. The length of the CDR3 is 14 residues. CDR1 and CDR2 from the germline V gene are SGHTA and FQGTGA.

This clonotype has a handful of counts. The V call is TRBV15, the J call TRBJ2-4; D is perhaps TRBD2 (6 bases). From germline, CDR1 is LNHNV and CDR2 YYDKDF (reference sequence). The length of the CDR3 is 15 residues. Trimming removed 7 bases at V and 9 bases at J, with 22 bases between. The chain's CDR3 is CATNLAGQGIGIQYF. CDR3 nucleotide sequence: TGTGCCACCAATCTGGCGGGGCAGGGCATCGGCATTCAGTACTTC.

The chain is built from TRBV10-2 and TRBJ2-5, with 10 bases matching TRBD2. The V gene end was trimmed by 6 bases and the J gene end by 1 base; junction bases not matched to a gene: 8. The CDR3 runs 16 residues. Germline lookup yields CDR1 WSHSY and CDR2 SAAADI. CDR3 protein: CASRGLAEVSQETQYF. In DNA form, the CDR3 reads TGCGCCAGCAGAGGACTAGCGGAAGTGTCCCAAGAGACCCAGTACTTC.

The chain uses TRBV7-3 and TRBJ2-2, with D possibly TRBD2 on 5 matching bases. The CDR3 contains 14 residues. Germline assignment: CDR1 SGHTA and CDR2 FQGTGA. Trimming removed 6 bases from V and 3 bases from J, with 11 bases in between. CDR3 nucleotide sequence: TGTGCCAGCAGGGCCCCCGGGGACACCGGGGAGCTGTTTTTT. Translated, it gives CASRAPGDTGELFF.

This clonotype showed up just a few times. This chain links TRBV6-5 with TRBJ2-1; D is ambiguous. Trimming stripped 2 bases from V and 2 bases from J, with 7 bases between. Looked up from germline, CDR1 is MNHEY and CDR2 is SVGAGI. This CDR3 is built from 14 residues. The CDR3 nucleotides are TGTGCCAGCAGTTACGTCAAGACCTACAATGAGCAGTTCTTC. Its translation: CASSYVKTYNEQFF.

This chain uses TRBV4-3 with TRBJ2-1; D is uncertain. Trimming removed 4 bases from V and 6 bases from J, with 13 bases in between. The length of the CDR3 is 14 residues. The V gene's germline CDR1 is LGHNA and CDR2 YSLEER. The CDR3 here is CASSLLGTSNEQFF. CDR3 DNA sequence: TGCGCCAGCAGCCTTTTGGGAACTTCCAATGAGCAGTTCTTC.

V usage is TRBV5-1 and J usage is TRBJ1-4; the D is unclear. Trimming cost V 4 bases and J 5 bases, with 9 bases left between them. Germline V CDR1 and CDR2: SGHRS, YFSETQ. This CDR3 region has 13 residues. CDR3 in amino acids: CASSRNTNEKLFF. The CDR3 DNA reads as TGCGCCAGCAGCCGGAACACAAATGAAAAACTGTTTTTT.

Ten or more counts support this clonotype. CDR3 sequence: CASSLPGQGNEKLFF. The CDR3 DNA reads TGTGCCAGCAGCCTGCCGGGACAGGGGAATGAAAAACTGTTTTTT. The V and J genes are TRBV5-5 and TRBJ1-4, with 10 bases lining up with TRBD1. J was trimmed by 5 bases and V by 4 bases; bases with no gene match: 5. The germline CDR1 and CDR2 sequences are SGHKS and YYEKEE (reference sequence). The CDR3 is made up of 15 amino acids.

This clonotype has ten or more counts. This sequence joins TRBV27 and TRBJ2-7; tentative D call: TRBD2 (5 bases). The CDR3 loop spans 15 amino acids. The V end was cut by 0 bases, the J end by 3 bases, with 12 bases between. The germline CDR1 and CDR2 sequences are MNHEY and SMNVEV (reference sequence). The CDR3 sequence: CASSLSPEGDYEQYF. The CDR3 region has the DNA TGTGCCAGCAGTTTATCCCCCGAGGGAGACTACGAGCAGTACTTC.

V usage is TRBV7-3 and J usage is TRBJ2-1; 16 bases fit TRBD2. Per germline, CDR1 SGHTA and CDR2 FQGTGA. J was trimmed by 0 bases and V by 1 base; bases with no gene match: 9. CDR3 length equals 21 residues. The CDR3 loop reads CASSLSPPGLAGGGSYNEQFF. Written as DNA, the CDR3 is TGTGCCAGCAGCTTAAGCCCCCCGGGACTAGCGGGAGGGGGCTCCTACAATGAGCAGTTCTTC.

Here the CDR3 DNA reads TGCGCCAGCAGCCAGGGACAGACAGGTGAAAAACTGTTTTTT. This encodes CASSQGQTGEKLFF. The chain links TRBV5-1 to TRBJ1-4; 7 bases line up with TRBD1. This CDR3 region has 14 residues. In germline, CDR1 is SGHRS, CDR2 YFSETQ. V trimming: 4 bases; J trimming: 7 bases; junction bases outside the gene matches: 7.

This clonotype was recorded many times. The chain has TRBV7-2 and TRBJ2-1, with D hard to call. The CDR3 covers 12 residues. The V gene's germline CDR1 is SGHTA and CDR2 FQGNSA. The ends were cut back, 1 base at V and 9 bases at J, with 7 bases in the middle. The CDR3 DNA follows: TGTGCCAGCAGCTTAGACTTGCTTGAGCAGTTCTTC. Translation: CASSLDLLEQFF. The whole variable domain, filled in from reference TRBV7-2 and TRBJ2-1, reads GAGVSQSPSNKVTEKGKDVELRCDPISGHTALYWYRQSLGQGLEFLIYFQGNSAPDKSGLPSDRFSAERTGGSVSTLTIQRTQQEDSAVYLCASSLDLLEQFFGPGTRLTVL.